This T cell receptor beta chain emerged from a study of T cell responses to AZD1222 COVID-19 vaccine. The study, taken as a whole, reports: Spike-specific TCR breadth rose after two AZD1222 doses, and depth rose as well. Regions 160-218 and 743-854 dominated among vaccine-associated CD4 TCRs spanning spike.

The germline gives CDR1 LGHNA, CDR2 YSLEER. The CDR3 contains 16 residues. V was pared by 0 bases and J by 2 bases, with 8 bases between. Regarding this clone: The antigen remains undetermined.

The table came from immunoSEQ multiplex PCR; TCRdb's copy has only in-frame clones and leaves some out. The data contain about 140,000 clones, about 92% of them singletons. The TCR comes from an adult who received the AZD1222 COVID-19 vaccine. Source: peripheral blood, taken 28 days after the second AZD1222 dose. The chain recombines TRBV4-3 with TRBJ2-6, with D possibly being TRBD1 (5 bases). This chain's CDR3 is CASSQDPRAGANVLTF. CDR3 sequence (DNA): TGCGCCAGCAGCCAAGACCCCAGGGCTGGGGCCAACGTCCTGACTTTC.